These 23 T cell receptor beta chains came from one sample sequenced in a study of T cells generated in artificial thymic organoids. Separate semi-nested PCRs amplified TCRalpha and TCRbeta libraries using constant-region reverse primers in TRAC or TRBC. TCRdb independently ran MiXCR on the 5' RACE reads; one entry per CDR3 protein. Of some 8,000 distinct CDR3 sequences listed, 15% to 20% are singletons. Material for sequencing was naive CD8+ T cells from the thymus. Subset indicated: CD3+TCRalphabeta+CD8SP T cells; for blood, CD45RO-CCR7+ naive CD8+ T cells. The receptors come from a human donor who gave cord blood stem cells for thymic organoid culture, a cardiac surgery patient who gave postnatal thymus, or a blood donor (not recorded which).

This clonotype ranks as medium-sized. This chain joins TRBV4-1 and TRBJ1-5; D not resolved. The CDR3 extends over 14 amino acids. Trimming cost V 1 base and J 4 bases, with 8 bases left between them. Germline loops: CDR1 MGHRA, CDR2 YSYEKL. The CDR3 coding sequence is TGCGCCAGCAGCCAAGCCCCCGGGAATCAGCCCCAGCATTTT. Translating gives CASSQAPGNQPQHF.

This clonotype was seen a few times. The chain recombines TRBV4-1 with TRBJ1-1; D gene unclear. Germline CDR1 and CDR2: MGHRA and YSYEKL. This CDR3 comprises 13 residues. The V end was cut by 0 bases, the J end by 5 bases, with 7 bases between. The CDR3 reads CASSQDGWTEAFF. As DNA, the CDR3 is TGCGCCAGCAGCCAAGATGGATGGACTGAAGCTTTCTTT.

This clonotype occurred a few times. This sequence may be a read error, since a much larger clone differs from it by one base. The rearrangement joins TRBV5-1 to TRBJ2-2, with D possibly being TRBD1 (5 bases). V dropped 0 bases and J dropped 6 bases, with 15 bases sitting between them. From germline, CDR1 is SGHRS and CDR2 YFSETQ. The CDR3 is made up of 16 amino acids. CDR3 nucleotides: TGCGCCAGCAGCTTGGAGGGGCTTCACGGCGCCGGGGAGCTGTTTTTT. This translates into CASSLEGLHGAGELFF. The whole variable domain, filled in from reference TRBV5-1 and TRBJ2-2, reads KAGVTQTPRYLIKTRGQQVTLSCSPISGHRSVSWYQQTPGQGLQFLFEYFSETQRNKGNFPGRFSGRQFSNSRSEMNVSTLELGDSALYLCASSLEGLHGAGELFFGEGSRLTVL.

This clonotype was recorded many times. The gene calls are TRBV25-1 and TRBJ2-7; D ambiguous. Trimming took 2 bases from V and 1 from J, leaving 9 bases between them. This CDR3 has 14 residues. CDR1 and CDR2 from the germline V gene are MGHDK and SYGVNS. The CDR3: CASSEKTDSYEQYF. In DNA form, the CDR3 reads TGTGCCAGCAGTGAAAAGACTGATTCCTACGAGCAGTACTTC.

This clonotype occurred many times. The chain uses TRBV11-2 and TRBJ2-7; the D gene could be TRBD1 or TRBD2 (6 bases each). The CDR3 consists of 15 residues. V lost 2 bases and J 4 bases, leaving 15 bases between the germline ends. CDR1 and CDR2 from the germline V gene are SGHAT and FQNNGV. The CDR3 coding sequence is TGTGCCAGCAGCTTACCCGGAGGGGGAGGATACGAGCAGTACTTC. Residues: CASSLPGGGGYEQYF.

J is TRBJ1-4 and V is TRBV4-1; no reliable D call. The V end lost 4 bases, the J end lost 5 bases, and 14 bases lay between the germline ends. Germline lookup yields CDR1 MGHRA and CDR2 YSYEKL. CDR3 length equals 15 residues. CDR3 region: CASSRQGIDNEKLFF. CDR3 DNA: TGCGCCAGCAGCCGCCAAGGAATAGACAATGAAAAACTGTTTTTT.

CDR3 nucleotides: TGTGCCAGCAGTCCAAATGGGGTATTTATCTACGAGCAGTACTTC. Translation gives CASSPNGVFIYEQYF. V is TRBV6-5 and J is TRBJ2-7; D is ambiguous. The CDR3 loop spans 15 amino acids. In germline, CDR1 is MNHEY, CDR2 SVGAGI. V was clipped by 5 bases and J by 3 bases, with 17 bases between them.

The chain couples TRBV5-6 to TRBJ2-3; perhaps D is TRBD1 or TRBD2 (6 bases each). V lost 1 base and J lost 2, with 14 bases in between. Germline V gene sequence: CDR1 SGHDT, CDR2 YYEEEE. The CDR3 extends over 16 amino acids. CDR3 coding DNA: TGTGCCAGCAGCTTGTTGGGGGGCGATACCACAGATACGCAGTATTTT. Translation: CASSLLGGDTTDTQYF.

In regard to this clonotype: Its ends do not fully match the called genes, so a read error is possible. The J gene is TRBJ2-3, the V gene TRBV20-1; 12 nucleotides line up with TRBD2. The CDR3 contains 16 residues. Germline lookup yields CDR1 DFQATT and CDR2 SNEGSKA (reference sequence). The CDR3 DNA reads TGTAGTGCTAGTCTATGGACTAGCGGGAACACAGATACGCAGTATTTT. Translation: CSASLWTSGNTDTQYF.

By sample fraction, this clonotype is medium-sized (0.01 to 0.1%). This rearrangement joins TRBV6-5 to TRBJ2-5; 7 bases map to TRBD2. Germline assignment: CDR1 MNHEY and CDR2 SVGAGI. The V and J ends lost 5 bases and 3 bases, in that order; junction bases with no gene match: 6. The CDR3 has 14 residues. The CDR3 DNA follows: TGTGCCAGCAGTGGCACTAGCGCGAAAGAGACCCAGTACTTC. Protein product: CASSGTSAKETQYF.

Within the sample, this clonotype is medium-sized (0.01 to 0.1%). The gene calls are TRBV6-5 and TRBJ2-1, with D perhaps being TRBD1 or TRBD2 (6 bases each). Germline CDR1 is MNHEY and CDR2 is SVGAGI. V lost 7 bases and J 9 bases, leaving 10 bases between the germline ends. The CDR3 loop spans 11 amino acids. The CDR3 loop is CASIWGAEQFF. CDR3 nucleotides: TGTGCCAGCATATGGGGGGCTGAGCAGTTCTTC.

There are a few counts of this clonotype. The CDR3 spells CSATGPPERTNEKLFF. The DNA of the CDR3 is TGCAGTGCTACCGGGCCTCCAGAGCGAACTAATGAAAAACTGTTTTTT. The chain recombines TRBV20-1 with TRBJ1-4; D gene ambiguous. V was cut by 4 bases and J by 1 base, with 16 bases left in between. Germline-derived CDR1 and CDR2 are DFQATT and SNEGSKA (reference sequence). The CDR3 sequence is 16 residues long.

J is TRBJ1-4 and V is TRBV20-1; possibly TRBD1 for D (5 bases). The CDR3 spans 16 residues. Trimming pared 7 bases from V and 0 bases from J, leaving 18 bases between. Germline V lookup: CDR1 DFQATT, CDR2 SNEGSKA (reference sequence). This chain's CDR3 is CSVADKVSATNEKLFF. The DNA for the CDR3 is TGCAGTGTTGCGGACAAGGTCAGTGCAACTAATGAAAAACTGTTTTTT.

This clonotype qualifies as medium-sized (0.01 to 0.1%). The DNA for the CDR3 is TGTGCCAGCAGCTTATTCCCAGGGGCTAACTATGGCTACACCTTC. Translation gives CASSLFPGANYGYTF. The V call is TRBV7-2, the J call TRBJ1-2; D perhaps matches TRBD1 (6 bases). Trimming removed 2 bases at V and 0 bases at J, with 10 bases between. Germline V lookup: CDR1 SGHTA, CDR2 FQGNSA. The CDR3 is made up of 15 amino acids. The full variable domain, with the rest looked up from reference TRBV7-2 and TRBJ1-2, is GAGVSQSPSNKVTEKGKDVELRCDPISGHTALYWYRQSLGQGLEFLIYFQGNSAPDKSGLPSDRFSAERTGGSVSTLTIQRTQQEDSAVYLCASSLFPGANYGYTFGSGTRLTVV.

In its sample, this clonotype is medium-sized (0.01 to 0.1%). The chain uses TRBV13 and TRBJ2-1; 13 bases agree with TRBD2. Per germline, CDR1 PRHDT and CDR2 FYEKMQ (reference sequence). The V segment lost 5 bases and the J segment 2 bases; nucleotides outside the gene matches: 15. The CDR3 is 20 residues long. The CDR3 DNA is TGTGCCAGCAGCCCGAAGACTAGCGGGAGGTTTCCTACCACCTACAATGAGCAGTTCTTC. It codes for CASSPKTSGRFPTTYNEQFF.

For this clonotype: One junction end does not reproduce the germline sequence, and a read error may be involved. Here the CDR3 reads CTSSQASFGLAGDEQFF. CDR3 in DNA: TGCACCAGCAGCCAAGCTTCATTCGGGCTAGCGGGCGATGAGCAGTTCTTC. The J gene is TRBJ2-1, the V gene TRBV4-1, with 8 bases matching TRBD2. The CDR3 runs 17 residues. In germline, CDR1 is MGHRA, CDR2 YSYEKL.

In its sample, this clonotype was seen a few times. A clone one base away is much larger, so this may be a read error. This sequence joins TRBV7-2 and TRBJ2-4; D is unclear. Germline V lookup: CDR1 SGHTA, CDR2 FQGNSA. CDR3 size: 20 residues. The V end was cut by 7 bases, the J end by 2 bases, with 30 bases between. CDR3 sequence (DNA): TGTGCCAGCACACCCACAAAAGCAGTGTGGGTATCTGCTTCCAAAAACATTCAGTACTTC. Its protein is CASTPTKAVWVSASKNIQYF.

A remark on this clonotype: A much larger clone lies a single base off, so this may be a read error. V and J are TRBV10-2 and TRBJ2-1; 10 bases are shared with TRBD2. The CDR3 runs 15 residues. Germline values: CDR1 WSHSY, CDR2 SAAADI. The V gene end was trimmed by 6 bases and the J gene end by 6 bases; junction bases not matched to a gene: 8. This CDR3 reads CASRAGLADPNEQFF. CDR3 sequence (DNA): TGCGCCAGCAGGGCCGGACTAGCGGACCCCAATGAGCAGTTCTTC.

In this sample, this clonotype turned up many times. The DNA for the CDR3 is TGCAGTGCTGAACCCGACAGGGTACAACTTAATGAGCAGTTCTTC. Its protein is CSAEPDRVQLNEQFF. This chain links TRBV20-1 with TRBJ2-1; 7 bases are shared with TRBD1. The CDR3 has 15 amino acids. Trimming took 5 bases from V and 7 from J; bases not matched to a gene: 14. Germline assignment: CDR1 DFQATT and CDR2 SNEGSKA (reference sequence).

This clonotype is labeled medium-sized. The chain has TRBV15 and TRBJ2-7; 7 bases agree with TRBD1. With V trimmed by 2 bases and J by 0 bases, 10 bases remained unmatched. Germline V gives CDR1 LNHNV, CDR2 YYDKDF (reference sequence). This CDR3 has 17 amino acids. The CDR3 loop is CATSRHPRDSSSYEQYF. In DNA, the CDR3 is TGTGCCACCAGCAGACACCCCCGGGACAGTTCCTCCTACGAGCAGTACTTC.

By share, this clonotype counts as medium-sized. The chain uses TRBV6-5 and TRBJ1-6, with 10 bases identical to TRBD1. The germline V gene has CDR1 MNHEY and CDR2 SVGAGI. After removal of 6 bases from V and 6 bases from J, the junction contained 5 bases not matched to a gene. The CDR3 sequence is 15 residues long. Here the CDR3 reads CASREDRGLNSPLHF. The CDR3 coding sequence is TGTGCCAGCAGGGAAGACAGGGGGCTTAATTCACCCCTCCACTTT.

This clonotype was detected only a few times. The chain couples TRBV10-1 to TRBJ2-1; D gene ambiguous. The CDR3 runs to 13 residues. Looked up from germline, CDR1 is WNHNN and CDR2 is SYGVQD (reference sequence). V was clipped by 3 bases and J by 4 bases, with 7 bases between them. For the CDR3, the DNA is TGCGCCAGCAGTGAAGGCAGATACAATGAGCAGTTCTTC. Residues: CASSEGRYNEQFF.

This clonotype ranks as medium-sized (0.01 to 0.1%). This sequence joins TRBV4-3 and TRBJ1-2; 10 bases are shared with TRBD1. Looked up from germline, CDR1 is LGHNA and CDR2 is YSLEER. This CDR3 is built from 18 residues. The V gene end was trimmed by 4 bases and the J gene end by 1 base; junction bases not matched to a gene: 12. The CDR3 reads CASSPSTGGGYINYGYTF. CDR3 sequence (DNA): TGCGCCAGCAGCCCCTCGACAGGGGGCGGCTATATTAACTATGGCTACACCTTC.